The following is a T cell receptor (beta chain) sequence with its context. Everyone who took part was roughly 18 to 89 years old, and they came from about 25 US areas. No more than 2 weeks before study entry, exposed participants had met a case of COVID-19. Study processing details: From reference gene primer amplification, estimates of nucleated cell counts were derived. Only in-frame clones appear in the TCRdb table, and some are missing; sequencing was by immunoSEQ multiplex PCR. V, J and clone size derive from that table, while D and trimming were established from the DNA sequence. The sample shows about 260,000 clones, approximately 90% of them seen only once. This entry is derived from a study of blood T cell repertoires in COVID-19. Sequenced material: PBMCs or T cells enriched from blood (not recorded which). The source of this sequence is a man between 45 and 60 years old who had been exposed to COVID-19.

The CDR3 DNA reads TGTGCCAGCAGTTCCGGGACAGGGTACGAGCAGTACGTC. Translation gives CASSSGTGYEQYV. The chain is built from TRBV28 and TRBJ2-7; 9 positions agree with TRBD1. Germline CDR1 is MDHEN and CDR2 is SYDVKM. With V trimmed by 4 bases and J by 4 bases, 2 bases remained unmatched. There are 13 residues in the CDR3.